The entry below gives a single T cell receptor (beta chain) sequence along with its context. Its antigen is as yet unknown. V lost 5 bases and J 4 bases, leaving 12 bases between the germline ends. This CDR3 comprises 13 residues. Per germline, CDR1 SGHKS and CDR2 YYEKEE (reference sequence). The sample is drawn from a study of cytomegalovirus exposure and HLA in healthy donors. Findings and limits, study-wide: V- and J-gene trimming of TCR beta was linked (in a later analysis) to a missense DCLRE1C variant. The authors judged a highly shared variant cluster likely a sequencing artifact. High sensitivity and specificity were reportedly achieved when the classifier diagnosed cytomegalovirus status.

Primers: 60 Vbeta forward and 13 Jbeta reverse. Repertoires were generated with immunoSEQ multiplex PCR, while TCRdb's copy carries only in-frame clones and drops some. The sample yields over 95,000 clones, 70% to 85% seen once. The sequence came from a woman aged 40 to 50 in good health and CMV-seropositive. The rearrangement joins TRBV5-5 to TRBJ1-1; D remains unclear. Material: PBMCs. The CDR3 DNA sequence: TGTGCCAGCAGGACCCCGGGAGGCACTGAAGCTTTCTTT. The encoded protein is CASRTPGGTEAFF.